One and the same sample provided the 31 T cell receptor beta chains below, sequenced in a study of blood T cell repertoires in COVID-19. Clones were read by immunoSEQ multiplex PCR, and TCRdb kept only the in-frame ones, dropping some. The sample has more than 55,000 clones, 90% seen once. Sequencing was done on a sample of peripheral blood. These receptor sequences come from a human donor with active COVID-19. The donor label of this sample is uncertain.

The rearrangement joins TRBV5-5 to TRBJ2-4, with 13 nucleotides matching TRBD2. This CDR3 comprises 19 residues. V trimming: 4 bases; J trimming: 0 bases; junction bases outside the gene matches: 10. The germline gives CDR1 SGHKS, CDR2 YYEKEE (reference sequence). DNA for the CDR3: TGTGCCAGCAGCGCTGGACTAGCGGGGGCCGTTCTAGCCAAAAACATTCAGTACTTC. Amino acids: CASSAGLAGAVLAKNIQYF.

This clone was recorded only once. In nucleotides, the CDR3 is TGTGCCAGCAGGTTGGACAGTAACTATGGCTACACCTTC. Translating it yields CASRLDSNYGYTF. The V gene is TRBV6-5, the J gene TRBJ1-2; D is perhaps TRBD1 (6 bases). Germline-derived CDR1 and CDR2 are MNHEY and SVGAGI. Trimming cost V 6 bases and J 1 base, with 9 bases left between them. The CDR3 totals 13 residues.

V and J are TRBV5-4 and TRBJ2-3; TRBD1 matches at 7 bases. The CDR3 loop spans 16 amino acids. Per germline, CDR1 SGHNT and CDR2 YYREEE (reference sequence). After removal of 0 bases from V and 3 bases from J, the junction contained 7 bases not matched to a gene. The CDR3 reads CASSLAFPGGTDTQYF. CDR3 bases: TGTGCCAGCAGCTTGGCGTTTCCAGGGGGAACAGATACGCAGTATTTT. The full variable domain, completed using reference TRBV5-4 and TRBJ2-3, is ETGVTQSPTHLIKTRGQQVTLRCSSQSGHNTVSWYQQALGQGPQFIFQYYREEENGRGNFPPRFSGLQFPNYSSELNVNALELDDSALYLCASSLAFPGGTDTQYFGPGTRLTVL.

The table lists this clone with a count of one. J is TRBJ2-3 and V is TRBV28; TRBD2 agrees at 10 bases. From germline, CDR1 is MDHEN and CDR2 SYDVKM. The V segment lost 3 bases and the J segment 2 bases; nucleotides outside the gene matches: 2. The CDR3 spans 15 residues. In DNA, the CDR3 is TGTGCCAGCAGTTTGACTAGCGGGTACACAGATACGCAGTATTTT. Protein: CASSLTSGYTDTQYF.

This chain connects TRBV27 to TRBJ2-7, with D maybe TRBD2 (6 bases). The length of the CDR3 is 15 residues. The V end was cut by 3 bases, the J end by 3 bases, with 15 bases between. Per germline, CDR1 MNHEY and CDR2 SMNVEV (reference sequence). The CDR3 DNA sequence: TGTGCCAGCAGTTTTCTCCTAGCGTCTAACTACGAGCAGTACTTC. Protein product: CASSFLLASNYEQYF.

The genes are TRBV28 and TRBJ1-1; no definite D call. This CDR3 is built from 12 residues. Germline values: CDR1 MDHEN, CDR2 SYDVKM. V lost 5 bases to trimming and J lost 0 bases, with 4 bases between them. CDR3 sequence reads: CASSLMNTEAFF. The DNA for the CDR3 is TGTGCCAGCAGTCTTATGAACACTGAAGCTTTCTTT. The full variable domain, completed using reference TRBV28 and TRBJ1-1, is DVKVTQSSRYLVKRTGEKVFLECVQDMDHENMFWYRQDPGLGLRLIYFSYDVKMKEKGDIPEGYSVSREKKERFSLILESASTNQTSMYLCASSLMNTEAFFGQGTRLTVV.

The J gene is TRBJ1-1, the V gene TRBV5-1; D call uncertain. The V gene's germline CDR1 is SGHRS and CDR2 YFSETQ. This CDR3 is built from 11 residues. The ends were cut back, 5 bases at V and 3 bases at J, with 5 bases in the middle. For the CDR3, the DNA is TGCGCCAGCAGGAGGGACACTGAAGCTTTCTTT. Protein product: CASRRDTEAFF.

The chain joins TRBV4-3 to TRBJ2-7; a weak D match, TRBD1 (6 bases). The CDR3 has 15 residues. Germline CDR1 and CDR2: LGHNA and YSLEER. V gave up 0 bases and J gave up 3 bases, with 12 bases separating them. CDR3 nucleotides: TGCGCCAGCAGCCAAGACGTCAGGGGCTTCTACGAGCAGTACTTC. Translating gives CASSQDVRGFYEQYF.

Here the CDR3 DNA reads TGTGCCAGCAGCTTTAGCGGGGTCGCGTACGAGCAGTACTTC. The encoded protein is CASSFSGVAYEQYF. The genes are TRBV7-9 and TRBJ2-7; TRBD2 aligns across 8 bases. The junction had 5 bases not matched to a gene; V was cut back by 3 bases and J by 4 bases. Germline assignment: CDR1 SEHNR and CDR2 FQNEAQ (reference sequence). The CDR3 length is 14 residues.

The genes are TRBV5-1 and TRBJ2-1; 11 positions match TRBD1. Germline CDR1 and CDR2: SGHRS and YFSETQ. The J segment lost 5 bases and the V segment lost 3 bases, leaving 4 bases of the junction unmatched. This CDR3 contains 15 residues. The CDR3 here is CASSSRTGGNNEQFF. Here the CDR3 DNA reads TGCGCCAGCAGCTCCCGGACAGGGGGCAACAATGAGCAGTTCTTC. Variable domain in full (rest from reference TRBV5-1 and TRBJ2-1): KAGVTQTPRYLIKTRGQQVTLSCSPISGHRSVSWYQQTPGQGLQFLFEYFSETQRNKGNFPGRFSGRQFSNSRSEMNVSTLELGDSALYLCASSSRTGGNNEQFFGPGTRLTVL.

In this sample, this clone turned up once. This sequence joins TRBV7-8 and TRBJ1-1; the D gene is possibly TRBD1 (5 bases). CDR1 SGHVS and CDR2 FQNEAQ come from the germline V gene. This CDR3 spans 15 amino acids. Trimming took 3 bases from V and 1 from J, leaving 12 bases between them. The CDR3 DNA reads TGTGCCAGCAGCTTTGGGTGGGGGGAGAACACTGAAGCTTTCTTT. Amino acid sequence: CASSFGWGENTEAFF.

This clone was observed once. The chain is built from TRBV28 and TRBJ2-5; D unclear. This CDR3 is 15 amino acids long. Looked up from germline, CDR1 is MDHEN and CDR2 is SYDVKM. Trimming took off 2 bases at V and 2 bases at J, with 12 bases between the two ends. CDR3 protein: CASSLVERLQETQYF. The DNA for the CDR3 is TGTGCCAGCAGTTTAGTGGAGAGACTGCAAGAGACCCAGTACTTC.

This chain uses TRBV27 with TRBJ1-6; 10 nucleotides agree with TRBD1. The CDR3 has 19 residues. Trimming at V came to 6 bases and at J to 4 bases, leaving 15 bases not matched to a gene. Per germline, CDR1 MNHEY and CDR2 SMNVEV (reference sequence). CDR3 loop: CASSQGGTGVRLYNSPLHF. The CDR3 DNA is TGTGCCAGCAGCCAAGGTGGGACAGGGGTCCGACTTTATAATTCACCCCTCCACTTT.

The chain links TRBV9 to TRBJ2-3, with TRBD2 matching over 8 bases. J was trimmed by 2 bases and V by 4 bases; bases with no gene match: 9. Germline V lookup: CDR1 SGDLS, CDR2 YYNGEE. The CDR3 sequence is 16 residues long. CDR3 sequence (DNA): TGTGCCAGCAGCTCCCGAGCGGGGGAGACCACAGATACGCAGTATTTT. Translating gives CASSSRAGETTDTQYF. The full variable domain, completed using reference TRBV9 and TRBJ2-3, is DSGVTQTPKHLITATGQRVTLRCSPRSGDLSVYWYQQSLDQGLQFLIQYYNGEERAKGNILERFSAQQFPDLHSELNLSSLELGDSALYFCASSSRAGETTDTQYFGPGTRLTVL.

V gene TRBV29-1 combines with J gene TRBJ2-7, with D maybe TRBD2 (5 bases). CDR1 and CDR2 (germline): SQVTM, ANQGSEA. The V gene lost 1 base and the J gene lost 2 bases, with 9 bases spanning the gap. The CDR3 length is 13 residues. The CDR3 DNA sequence: TGCAGCGTTGAAGGAGGGTTCACCTACGAGCAGTACTTC. It encodes CSVEGGFTYEQYF.

The V and J genes are TRBV5-1 and TRBJ2-3; D may be TRBD1 (5 bases). The germline V gene has CDR1 SGHRS and CDR2 YFSETQ. This CDR3 is 16 amino acids long. V shed 4 bases and J shed 4 bases, with 19 bases lying between them. The CDR3 here is CASSTGPQTFPDTQYF. The DNA for the CDR3 is TGCGCCAGCAGCACAGGACCCCAAACGTTTCCAGATACGCAGTATTTT.

The gene calls are TRBV10-2 and TRBJ1-2; unclear D gene. The germline V and J ends were trimmed by 3 bases and 4 bases, with 15 bases remaining between them. The CDR3 covers 15 residues. Germline V gene data show CDR1 as WSHSY and CDR2 as SAAADI. As DNA, the CDR3 is TGCGCCAGCAGTGATTCCCCTCAACGGAGCTATGGCTACACCTTC. Its protein is CASSDSPQRSYGYTF.

The V and J genes are TRBV5-1 and TRBJ1-5; TRBD1 is a possible D gene (6 bases). The length of the CDR3 is 15 residues. Germline CDR1 is SGHRS and CDR2 is YFSETQ. The V end lost 0 bases, the J end lost 6 bases, and 13 bases lay between the germline ends. DNA for the CDR3: TGCGCCAGCAGCTTGGCCGGGGGGCCTGGTCAGCCCCAGCATTTT. It codes for CASSLAGGPGQPQHF.

In nucleotides, the CDR3 is TGTGCCAGCAGTGACTGGGACAGCCCTAGCACAGATACGCAGTATTTT. Amino acid sequence: CASSDWDSPSTDTQYF. The chain joins TRBV6-1 to TRBJ2-3; 7 nucleotides align to TRBD1. This CDR3 has 16 residues. J gave up 0 bases and V 3 bases, and 6 bases lay outside the gene matches. Germline CDR1 MNHNS, CDR2 SASEGT.

The genes are TRBV7-2 and TRBJ2-3; D might be TRBD2 (6 bases). Per germline, CDR1 SGHTA and CDR2 FQGNSA. The ends were cut back, 4 bases at V and 8 bases at J, with 7 bases in the middle. CDR3 length equals 11 residues. The CDR3 here is CASSSGGTQYF. CDR3 nucleotide sequence: TGTGCCAGCAGCTCCGGGGGTACGCAGTATTTT.

The chain joins TRBV4-3 to TRBJ2-2, with D possibly being TRBD2 (6 bases). Germline loops: CDR1 LGHNA, CDR2 YSLEER. The CDR3 is 15 residues long. V was clipped by 2 bases and J by 4 bases, with 11 bases between them. The CDR3 DNA sequence: TGCGCCAGCAGCCAAAAGGACGGGGGCACCGGGGAGCTGTTTTTT. Translation: CASSQKDGGTGELFF.

The chain joins TRBV5-6 to TRBJ2-7; D possibly corresponds to TRBD2 (6 bases). CDR3 length equals 15 residues. Germline V gives CDR1 SGHDT, CDR2 YYEEEE. Trimming cost V 2 bases and J 5 bases, with 17 bases left between them. CDR3: CASSFPGGDVNEQYF. In DNA, the CDR3 is TGTGCCAGCAGCTTCCCCGGAGGGGATGTAAACGAGCAGTACTTC. Looking up the rest from reference TRBV5-6 and TRBJ2-7 gives the full variable domain: DAGVTQSPTHLIKTRGQQVTLRCSPKSGHDTVSWYQQALGQGPQFIFQYYEEEERQRGNFPDRFSGHQFPNYSSELNVNALLLGDSALYLCASSFPGGDVNEQYFGPGTRLTVT.

The chain joins TRBV29-1 to TRBJ2-7, with TRBD2 matching over 13 bases. Germline loops: CDR1 SQVTM, CDR2 ANQGSEA. The CDR3 loop spans 16 amino acids. With V trimmed by 5 bases and J by 6 bases, 13 bases remained unmatched. DNA of the CDR3: TGCAGCGTTTGGGGGGGAGACGGACTAGCGGGAGTCGAGCAGTACTTC. This codes for CSVWGGDGLAGVEQYF.

The chain links TRBV5-1 to TRBJ2-3; D not certain. CDR3 length: 11 amino acids. Germline V gene data show CDR1 as SGHRS and CDR2 as YFSETQ. Trimming removed 7 bases at V and 6 bases at J, with 9 bases between. CDR3 bases: TGCGCCAGCCGTCTCTCCGATACGCAGTATTTT. Protein: CASRLSDTQYF.

This chain joins TRBV11-3 and TRBJ2-1, with TRBD1 as a possible D gene (5 bases). Germline V gives CDR1 SGHNT, CDR2 YENEEA. V gave up 5 bases and J gave up 3 bases, with 8 bases separating them. The CDR3 has 13 residues. CDR3 coding DNA: TGTGCCAGCAGCCAAAGGGGCTACAATGAGCAGTTCTTC. Its translation: CASSQRGYNEQFF.

The chain couples TRBV6-5 to TRBJ2-4, with 9 nucleotides matching TRBD2. CDR1 MNHEY and CDR2 SVGAGI come from the germline V gene. The junction had 5 bases not matched to a gene; V was cut back by 8 bases and J by 6 bases. This CDR3 contains 13 residues. This CDR3 reads CASHSGGSNIQYF. Written as DNA, the CDR3 is TGTGCCAGCCACAGCGGGGGGTCAAACATTCAGTACTTC.

The chain couples TRBV18 to TRBJ2-7; possibly TRBD1 for D (8 bases). Trimming stripped 3 bases from V and 3 bases from J, with 15 bases between. This CDR3 region has 15 residues. Germline CDR1 reads KGHSH; CDR2 reads LQKENI. CDR3 DNA: TGTGCCAGCTCACCTCGGACAGGGACTAACTACGAGCAGTACTTC. Its translation is CASSPRTGTNYEQYF.

The rearrangement joins TRBV18 to TRBJ2-7, with D possibly TRBD1 on 6 matching bases. V lost 2 bases to trimming and J lost 1 base, with 12 bases between them. Looked up from germline, CDR1 is KGHSH and CDR2 is LQKENI. The CDR3 runs to 15 residues. The CDR3 sequence is CASSPNPQGSYEQYF. Here the CDR3 DNA reads TGTGCCAGCTCACCAAATCCGCAGGGGTCCTACGAGCAGTACTTC.

The rearrangement links TRBV7-9 to TRBJ1-1, with 11 nucleotides matching TRBD1. The CDR3 is 15 amino acids. Trimming took 4 bases from V and 5 from J; bases not matched to a gene: 6. Germline V CDR1 and CDR2: SEHNR, FQNEAQ (reference sequence). CDR3 in amino acids: CASSSDRGRRTEAFF. CDR3 nucleotide sequence: TGTGCCAGCAGCTCGGACAGGGGGCGACGGACTGAAGCTTTCTTT.

This chain joins TRBV12-3 or TRBV12-4 and TRBJ1-6; D is uncertain. CDR3 length equals 12 residues. V was pared by 6 bases and J by 14 bases, with 14 bases between. The CDR3 bases are TGTGCCAGCAGACTTCGAGGCCTGGCCCTCCACTTT. Translating gives CASRLRGLALHF.

This clone was observed a single time. J is TRBJ1-1 and V is TRBV19; D uncertain. The V end lost 8 bases, the J end lost 3 bases, and 10 bases lay between the germline ends. Germline CDR1 is LNHDA and CDR2 is SQIVND (reference sequence). CDR3 length: 12 amino acids. CDR3 DNA sequence: TGTGCCAGTGGTTTGCGGCACACTGAAGCTTTCTTT. Its protein is CASGLRHTEAFF.